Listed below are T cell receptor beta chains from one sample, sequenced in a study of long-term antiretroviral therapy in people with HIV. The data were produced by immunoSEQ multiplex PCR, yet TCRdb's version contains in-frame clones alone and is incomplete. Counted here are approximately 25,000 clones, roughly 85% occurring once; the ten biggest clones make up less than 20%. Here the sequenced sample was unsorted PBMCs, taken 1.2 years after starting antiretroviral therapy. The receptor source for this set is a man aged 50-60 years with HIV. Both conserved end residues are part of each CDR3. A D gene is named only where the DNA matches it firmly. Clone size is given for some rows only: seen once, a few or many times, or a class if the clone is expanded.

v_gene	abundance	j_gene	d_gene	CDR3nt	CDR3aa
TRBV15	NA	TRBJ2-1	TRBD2	TGTGCCACCAGCTCACAGCGGGGGGGCGGGCATGAGCAGTTCTTC	CATSSQRGGGHEQFF
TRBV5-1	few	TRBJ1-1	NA	TGCGCCAGCAGCTCCGGACGTGACACTGAAGCTTTCTTT	CASSSGRDTEAFF
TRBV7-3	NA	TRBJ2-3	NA	TGTGCCAGCAGCTTAATGTTGACAGATACGCAGTATTTT	CASSLMLTDTQYF
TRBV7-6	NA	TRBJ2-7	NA	TGTGCCAGCAGCTTAGGACCAGGATCCTACGAGCAGTACTTC	CASSLGPGSYEQYF
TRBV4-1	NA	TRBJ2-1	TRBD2	TGCGCCAGCAGCGAAGGGCCGGGGGGGCCGGATGAGCAGTTCTTC	CASSEGPGGPDEQFF
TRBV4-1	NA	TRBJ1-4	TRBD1	TGCGCCAGCAGCCAAGATAGGGGGACAGCGAATGAAAAACTGTTTTTT	CASSQDRGTANEKLFF
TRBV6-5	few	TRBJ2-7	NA	TGTGCCAGCAGTTACTCGCCAACTAGTTTAGGAGAGCAGTACTTC	CASSYSPTSLGEQYF
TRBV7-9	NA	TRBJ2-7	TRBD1	TGTGCCAGCAGCCGACAGGGTTTCGAGCAGTACTTC	CASSRQGFEQYF
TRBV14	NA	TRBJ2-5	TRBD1	TGTGCCAGCAGCCAAGATCGGACAGGGGAGACCCAGTACTTC	CASSQDRTGETQYF
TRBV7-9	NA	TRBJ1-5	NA	TGTGCCAGCAGCCGGACGGACAGCAATCAGCCCCAGCATTTT	CASSRTDSNQPQHF
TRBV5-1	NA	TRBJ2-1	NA	TGCGCCAGCAGCTTGGGACAATTCTCTTTCCCCCATGAGCAGTTCTTC	CASSLGQFSFPHEQFF
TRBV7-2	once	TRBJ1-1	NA	TGTGCCAGCAGCTTATTGGAGCCGAACACTGAAGCTTTCTTT	CASSLLEPNTEAFF
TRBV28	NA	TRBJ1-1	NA	TGTGCCAGCAGTTCGTACACTGAAGCTTTCTTT	CASSSYTEAFF
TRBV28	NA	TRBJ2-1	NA	TGTGCCAGCAGTTTGCCGGGGGCTTACAATGAGCAGTTCTTC	CASSLPGAYNEQFF
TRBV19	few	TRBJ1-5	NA	TGTGCCAGTAGTACAGATGAGATGGGTCAGCCCCAGCATTTT	CASSTDEMGQPQHF
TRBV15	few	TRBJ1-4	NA	TGTGCCACCAGCAAAGACGGGGGAAGGAATGAAAAACTGTTTTTT	CATSKDGGRNEKLFF
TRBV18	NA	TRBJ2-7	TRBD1	TGTGCCAGCTCACCATCGGGACAGGCCTACGAGCAGTACTTC	CASSPSGQAYEQYF
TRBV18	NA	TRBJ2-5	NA	TGTGCCAGCTCAGACCAAGAGACCCAGTACTTC	CASSDQETQYF
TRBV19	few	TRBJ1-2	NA	TGTGCCAGTAGTATCCAGGGTACCTATGGCTACACCTTC	CASSIQGTYGYTF
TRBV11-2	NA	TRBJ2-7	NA	TGTGCCAGCAGCCCCTCGGGGGTCTACGAGCAGTACTTC	CASSPSGVYEQYF
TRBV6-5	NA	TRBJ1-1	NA	TGTGCCAGCACCTTTCGCCTAAACACTGAAGCTTTCTTT	CASTFRLNTEAFF
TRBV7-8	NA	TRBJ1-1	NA	TGTGCCAGCAGCTCGTACAGGGTCCGAAACACTGAAGCTTTCTTT	CASSSYRVRNTEAFF
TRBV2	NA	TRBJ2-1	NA	TGTGCCAGCAGCTTTCAGGACAGCTCCTACAATGAGCAGTTCTTC	CASSFQDSSYNEQFF
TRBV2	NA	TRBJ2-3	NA	TGTGCCGGTCCGGGACGTTTCACAGATACGCAGTATTTT	CAGPGRFTDTQYF
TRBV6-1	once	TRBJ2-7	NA	TGTGCCAGCAGTGAATTCCTCCAGCCGGGTCTCTACGAGCAGTACTTC	CASSEFLQPGLYEQYF
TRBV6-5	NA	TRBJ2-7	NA	TGTGCCAGTATTTTGACAGGCCGTAGGAACTACGAGCAGTACTTC	CASILTGRRNYEQYF
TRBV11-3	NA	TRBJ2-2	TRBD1	TGTGCCAGCAGCCTCACCGGGACAGCGAGTTTTGAGCTGTTTTTT	CASSLTGTASFELFF
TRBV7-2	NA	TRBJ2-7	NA	TGTGCCAGCAGCTTAGCGCCCACCTACGAGCAGTACTTC	CASSLAPTYEQYF
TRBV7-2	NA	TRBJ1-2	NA	TGTGCCAGCAGTTCCGGGACGATGAGATATGGCTACACCTTC	CASSSGTMRYGYTF
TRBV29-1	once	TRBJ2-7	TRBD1	TGCAGCGTTGGCCTGGGACAGGGCGGCGAGCAGTACTTC	CSVGLGQGGEQYF
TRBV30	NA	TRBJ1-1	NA	TGTGCCTGGAGTTTTGGACTGAACACTGAAGCTTTCTTT	CAWSFGLNTEAFF
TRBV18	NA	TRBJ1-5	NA	TGTGCCAGCTCACCAGGCAATCAGCCCCAGCATTTT	CASSPGNQPQHF
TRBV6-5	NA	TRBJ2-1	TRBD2	TGTGCCAGCAGGGGTATGGGAGCGGGGGGTGGTGAGCAGTTCTTC	CASRGMGAGGGEQFF
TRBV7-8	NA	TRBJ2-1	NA	TGTGCCAGCAGCTTGGGAGACAGGGAGCAGTTCTTC	CASSLGDREQFF
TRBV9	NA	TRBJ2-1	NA	TGTGCCAGCAGCCTTGGGACAGGGAGGACAGCGGGGGGCTCCTACAATGAGCAGTTCTTC	CASSLGTGRTAGGSYNEQFF
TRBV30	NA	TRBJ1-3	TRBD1	TGTGCCTGGAGTGGGAAGGGGGCGGTAACGAACACCATATATTTT	CAWSGKGAVTNTIYF
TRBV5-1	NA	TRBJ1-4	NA	TGCGCCAGCAGCTCCCGGGACGGGAACGAAAAACTGTTTTTT	CASSSRDGNEKLFF
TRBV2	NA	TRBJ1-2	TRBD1	TGTGCCAGCAGTGCGGGACAGAACTATGGCTACACCTTC	CASSAGQNYGYTF
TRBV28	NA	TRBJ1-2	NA	TGTGCCAGCAGTTTATGGGGGGCGAGTAACTATGGCTACACCTTC	CASSLWGASNYGYTF
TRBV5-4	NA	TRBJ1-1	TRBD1	TGTGCCAGCAGCGGACAGGGGAAAGCTTTCTTT	CASSGQGKAFF
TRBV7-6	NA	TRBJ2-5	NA	TGTGCCAGCAGCTTAGGGGGTATACAGACCCAGTACTTC	CASSLGGIQTQYF
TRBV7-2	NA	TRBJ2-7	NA	TGTGCCAGCAGCTCAAACATTGGACGCTACGAGCAGTACTTC	CASSSNIGRYEQYF
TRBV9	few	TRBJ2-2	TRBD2	TGTGCCAGCAGCGTAGCCTATCGGGGGGGCGTTGGCGGGGAGCTGTTTTTT	CASSVAYRGGVGGELFF
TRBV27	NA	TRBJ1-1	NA	TGTGCCAGCAGTTCGGGCGGGCCCAACACTGAAGCTTTCTTT	CASSSGGPNTEAFF
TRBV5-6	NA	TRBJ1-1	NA	TGTGCCAGCAGCTTGGCCGGGAGGGAAGCTTTCTTT	CASSLAGREAFF
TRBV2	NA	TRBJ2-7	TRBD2	TGTGCCAGCAGTGCAGGCGCCTGGGGGGGTTCCTACGAGCAGTACTTC	CASSAGAWGGSYEQYF
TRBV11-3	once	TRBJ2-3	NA	TGTGCCAGCAGCTTACAGGGAGATACGCAGTATTTT	CASSLQGDTQYF
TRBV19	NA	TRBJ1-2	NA	TGTGCCTCCATGGCCGGGTATGGCTACACCTTC	CASMAGYGYTF
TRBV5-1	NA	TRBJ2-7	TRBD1	TGCGCCAGCAGCTTAGGGACAGGGATGAAGTTTTCCTACGAGCAGTACTTC	CASSLGTGMKFSYEQYF
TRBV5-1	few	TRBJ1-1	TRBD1	TGCGCCAGCAGCTCGGACAGGCCGAACACTGAAGCTTTCTTT	CASSSDRPNTEAFF
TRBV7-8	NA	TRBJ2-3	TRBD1	TGTGCCAGCAGCATCAACAGGGGCTCCCGGGATACGCAGTATTTT	CASSINRGSRDTQYF
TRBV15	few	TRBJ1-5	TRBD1	TGTGCCACCAGCAGGATATCCCAGGGGGCTAATCAGCCCCAGCATTTT	CATSRISQGANQPQHF
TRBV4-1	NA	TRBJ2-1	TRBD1	TGCGCCAGCAGCCAAACCGGGACAGGGAGGAATGAGCAGTTCTTC	CASSQTGTGRNEQFF
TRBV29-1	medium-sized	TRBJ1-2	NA	TGCAGCGTTGAACAGGGGAATAACTATGGCTACACCTTC	CSVEQGNNYGYTF
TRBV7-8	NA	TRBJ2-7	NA	TGTGCCAGCAGCTTAGCGCCCGGGTACGAGCAGTACTTC	CASSLAPGYEQYF
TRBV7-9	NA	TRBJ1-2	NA	TGTGCCAGCAGCTTAGCCGCAGGCCCGGGTAGCTACACCTTC	CASSLAAGPGSYTF
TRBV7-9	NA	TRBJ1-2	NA	TGTGCCAGCAGCTTAGTCTACGGACTTGTAGCCTTC	CASSLVYGLVAF